This entry describes one T cell receptor beta chain. V was shortened by 7 bases and J by 3 bases, with 15 bases between the two germline ends. Looked up from germline, CDR1 is MNHNY and CDR2 is SVGAGI (reference sequence). The CDR3 totals 14 residues. This sample is part of a study of blood T cell repertoires in COVID-19. Data came from immunoSEQ multiplex PCR; TCRdb stores just in-frame clones and leaves some out. In the table there are more than 100,000 clones, 84% of which are singletons. The clonotype originates from a woman in her 30s who had recovered from COVID-19. The chain links TRBV6-6 to TRBJ1-1, with D maybe TRBD1 (5 bases). Sample: PBMCs or T cells enriched from blood (not recorded which). The CDR3 sequence is CASMGRGMDTEAFF. The DNA for the CDR3 is TGTGCCAGCATGGGAAGGGGCATGGACACTGAAGCTTTCTTT.